This entry features one TCR beta chain sequence. Its target is unknown. This CDR3 contains 12 residues. V lost 1 base and J lost 7, with 7 bases in between. CDR1 MDHEN and CDR2 SYDVKM come from the germline V gene. This sample was included in a study of cytomegalovirus exposure and HLA in healthy donors. Study findings and constraints: For TCR beta chains, V- and J-gene trimming was later linked to a missense DCLRE1C variant.

The PCR used 60 Vbeta and 13 Jbeta primers. Here immunoSEQ multiplex PCR was the method, and the copy in TCRdb shows in-frame clones only, minus some. The sample has about 140,000 clones, 60% to 80% seen once. V and J are TRBV28 and TRBJ1-1; D is unclear. Input material: PBMCs. The TCR originated in a man in his thirties or forties in good health and CMV-seronegative. The CDR3 DNA sequence: TGTGCCAGCAGTTTATTAACAAGTGAAGCTTTCTTT. As protein: CASSLLTSEAFF. The full variable domain, rest sourced from reference TRBV28 and TRBJ1-1, is DVKVTQSSRYLVKRTGEKVFLECVQDMDHENMFWYRQDPGLGLRLIYFSYDVKMKEKGDIPEGYSVSREKKERFSLILESASTNQTSMYLCASSLLTSEAFFGQGTRLTVV.